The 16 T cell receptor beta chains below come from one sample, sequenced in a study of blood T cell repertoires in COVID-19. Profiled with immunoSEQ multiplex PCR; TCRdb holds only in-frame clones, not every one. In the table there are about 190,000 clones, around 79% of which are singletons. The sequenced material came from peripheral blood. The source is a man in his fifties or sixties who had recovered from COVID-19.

For the CDR3, the DNA is TGTGCCAGCAGTTACGAATTAGCGGCATCCTACTCCGAGCAGTACTTC. This translates into CASSYELAASYSEQYF. The chain joins TRBV6-2 or TRBV6-3 to TRBJ2-7; D may be TRBD2 (6 bases). Looked up from germline, CDR1 is MNHEY and CDR2 is SVGEGT. Trimming left V 2 bases short and J 6 bases short, with 20 bases between. The CDR3 length is 16 residues.

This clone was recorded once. CDR3 in DNA: TGTGCCAGTAGTCACTCACAGGGGTTCCTCTCCTCTGGGGCCAACGTCCTGACTTTC. Protein: CASSHSQGFLSSGANVLTF. The rearrangement uses TRBV19 and TRBJ2-6; 7 bases map to TRBD1. This CDR3 contains 19 residues. In germline, CDR1 is LNHDA, CDR2 SQIVND (reference sequence). V was pared by 5 bases and J by 0 bases, with 13 bases of the junction left unmatched.

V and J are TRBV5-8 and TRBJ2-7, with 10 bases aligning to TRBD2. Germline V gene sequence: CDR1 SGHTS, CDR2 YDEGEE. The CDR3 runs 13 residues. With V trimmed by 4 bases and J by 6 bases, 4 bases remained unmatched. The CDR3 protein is CASSKREGIEQYF. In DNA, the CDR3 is TGTGCCAGCAGCAAGCGGGAGGGAATCGAGCAGTACTTC.

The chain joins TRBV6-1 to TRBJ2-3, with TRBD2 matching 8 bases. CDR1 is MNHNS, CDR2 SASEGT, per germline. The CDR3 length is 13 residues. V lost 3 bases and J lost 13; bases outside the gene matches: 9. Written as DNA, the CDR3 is TGTGCCAGCAGTGACCACCAGCGGGAGCCCGAGTATTTT. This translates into CASSDHQREPEYF.

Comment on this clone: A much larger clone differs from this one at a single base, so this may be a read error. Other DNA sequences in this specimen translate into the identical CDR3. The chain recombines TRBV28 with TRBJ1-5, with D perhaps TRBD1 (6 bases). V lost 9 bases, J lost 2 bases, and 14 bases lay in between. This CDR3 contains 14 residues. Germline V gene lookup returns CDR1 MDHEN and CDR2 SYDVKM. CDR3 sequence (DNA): TGTGCCAGTAGTGAAAGACAGGGCAATCAGCCCCAGCATTTT. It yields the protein CASSERQGNQPQHF.

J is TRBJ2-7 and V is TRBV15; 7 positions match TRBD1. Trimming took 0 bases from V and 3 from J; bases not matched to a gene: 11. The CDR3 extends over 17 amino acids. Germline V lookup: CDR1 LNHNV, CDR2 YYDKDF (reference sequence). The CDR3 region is CATSRDRGQGVFYEQYF. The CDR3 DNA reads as TGTGCCACCAGCAGAGATCGAGGGCAGGGGGTTTTCTACGAGCAGTACTTC.

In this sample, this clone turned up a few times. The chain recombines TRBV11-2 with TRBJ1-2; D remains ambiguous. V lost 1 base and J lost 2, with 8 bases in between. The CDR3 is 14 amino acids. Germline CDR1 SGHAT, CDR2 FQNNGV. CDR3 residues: CASSLGGGNYGYTF. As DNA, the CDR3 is TGTGCCAGCAGCTTAGGTGGAGGGAACTATGGCTACACCTTC.

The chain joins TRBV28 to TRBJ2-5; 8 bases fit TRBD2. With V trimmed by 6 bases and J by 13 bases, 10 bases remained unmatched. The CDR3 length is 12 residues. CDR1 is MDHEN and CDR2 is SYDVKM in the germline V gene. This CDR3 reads CASSFREGPGYF. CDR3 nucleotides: TGTGCCAGCAGCTTCCGGGAGGGCCCTGGGTACTTC.

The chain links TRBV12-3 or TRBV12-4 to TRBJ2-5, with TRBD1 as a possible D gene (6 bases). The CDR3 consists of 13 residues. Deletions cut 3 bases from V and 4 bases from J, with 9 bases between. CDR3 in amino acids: CASSFGGGETQYF. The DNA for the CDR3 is TGTGCCAGCAGTTTTGGGGGCGGAGAGACCCAGTACTTC.

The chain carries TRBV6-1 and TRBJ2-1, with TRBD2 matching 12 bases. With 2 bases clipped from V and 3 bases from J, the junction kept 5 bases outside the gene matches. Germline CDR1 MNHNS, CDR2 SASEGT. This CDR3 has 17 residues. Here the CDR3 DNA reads TGTGCCAGCAGTGAACTCCGGACTAGCGGGATCTACAATGAGCAGTTCTTC. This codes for CASSELRTSGIYNEQFF.

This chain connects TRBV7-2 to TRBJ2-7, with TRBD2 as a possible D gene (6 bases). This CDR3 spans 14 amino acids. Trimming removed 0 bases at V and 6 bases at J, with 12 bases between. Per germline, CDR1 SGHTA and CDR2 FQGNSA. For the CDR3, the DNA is TGTGCCAGCAGCTTAGCTAGCGGTTCGGGCGAGCAGTACTTC. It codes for CASSLASGSGEQYF.

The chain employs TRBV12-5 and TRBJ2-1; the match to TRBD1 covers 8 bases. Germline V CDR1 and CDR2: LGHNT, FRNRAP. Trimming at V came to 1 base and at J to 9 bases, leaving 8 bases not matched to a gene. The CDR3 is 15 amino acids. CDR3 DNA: TGTGCTAGTGGTTTGGCTCAGGGGGCGGTCAGTGAGCAGTTCTTC. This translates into CASGLAQGAVSEQFF.

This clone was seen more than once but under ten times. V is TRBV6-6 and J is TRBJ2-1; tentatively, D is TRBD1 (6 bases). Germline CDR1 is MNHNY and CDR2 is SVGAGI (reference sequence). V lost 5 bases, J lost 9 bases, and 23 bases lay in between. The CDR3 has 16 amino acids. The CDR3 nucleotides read TGTGCCAGCAGTCGACCGTCGGGACATGGAATCGGTGAGCAGTTCTTC. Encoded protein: CASSRPSGHGIGEQFF.

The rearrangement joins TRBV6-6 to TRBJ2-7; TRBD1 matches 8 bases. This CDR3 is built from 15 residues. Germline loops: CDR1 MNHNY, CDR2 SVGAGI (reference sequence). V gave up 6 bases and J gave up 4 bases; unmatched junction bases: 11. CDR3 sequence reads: CASSNGQGARYEQYF. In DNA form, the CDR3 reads TGTGCCAGCAGCAATGGGCAGGGGGCGAGGTACGAGCAGTACTTC.

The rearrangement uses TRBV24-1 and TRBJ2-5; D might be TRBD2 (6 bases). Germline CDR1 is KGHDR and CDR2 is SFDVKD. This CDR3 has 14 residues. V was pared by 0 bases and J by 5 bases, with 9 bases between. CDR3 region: CATSDLGAGETQYF. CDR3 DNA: TGTGCCACCAGTGATTTGGGGGCGGGGGAGACCCAGTACTTC.

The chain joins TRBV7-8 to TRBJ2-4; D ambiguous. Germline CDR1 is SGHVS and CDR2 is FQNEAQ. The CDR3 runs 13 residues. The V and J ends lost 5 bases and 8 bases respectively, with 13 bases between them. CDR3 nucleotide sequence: TGTGCCAGCAGCCCACGCCCGGGTGACATTCAGTACTTC. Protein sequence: CASSPRPGDIQYF.